A selection of T cell receptor beta chains follows, all from one sample in a study of blood T cell repertoires in COVID-19. Generated by immunoSEQ multiplex PCR, the TCRdb table keeps only in-frame clones and is missing some. The table includes roughly 290,000 clones, roughly four fifths detected once. Sequencing was done on a sample of peripheral blood. The receptors come from a person aged 70 to 85 with COVID-19, enrolled during active disease. Both conserved end residues are part of each CDR3. D genes are given only for firm matches. Clone size is not always given. Where it is, it says once, few, many or a class for expanded clones.

NA	TRBV7-2	NA	TRBJ2-7	TGTGCCAGCAGCTGGCGACAACCCTACGAGCAGTACTTC	CASSWRQPYEQYF
NA	TRBV19	NA	TRBJ2-2	TGTGCCAGTAGTATAGGTCCGAGACACCCAACGAACACCGGGGAGCTGTTTTTT	CASSIGPRHPTNTGELFF
NA	TRBV4-2	NA	TRBJ2-1	TGTGCCAGCAGCCAAGGACGGAGCCGAAAGAGGAATGAGCAGTTCTTC	CASSQGRSRKRNEQFF
NA	TRBV3-1/TRBV3-2	NA	TRBJ2-7	TGTGCCAGCAGCCAAGGTTCCGACACCTCCTACGAGCAGTACTTC	CASSQGSDTSYEQYF
NA	TRBV7-2	TRBD1	TRBJ1-5	TGTGCCAGCAGCTTAGTAGGGGGCGGCAATCAGCCCCAGCATTTT	CASSLVGGGNQPQHF
NA	TRBV9	NA	TRBJ1-1	TGTGCCAGCAGCGCGTGGGGGACAAACACTGAAGCTTTCTTT	CASSAWGTNTEAFF
NA	TRBV29-1	NA	TRBJ2-1	TGCAGCGTTGTAGTACTCCACAATGAGCAGTTCTTC	CSVVVLHNEQFF
NA	TRBV2	TRBD2	TRBJ2-1	TGTGCCAGCAAGCGGGGCAGCTCCTACAATGAGCAGTTCTTC	CASKRGSSYNEQFF
NA	TRBV11-2	NA	TRBJ2-1	TGTGCCAGCACACTAGGGACTTACAATGAGCAGTTCTTC	CASTLGTYNEQFF
NA	TRBV4-3	TRBD1	TRBJ2-1	TGCGCCAGCAGCCAGACGCTTAGACAGGGTTGGTACAATGAGCAGTTCTTC	CASSQTLRQGWYNEQFF
once	TRBV5-6	NA	TRBJ1-4	TGTGCCAGCAGCTTGTGGTCTCGGAATGAAAAACTGTTTTTT	CASSLWSRNEKLFF
NA	TRBV5-4	TRBD1	TRBJ1-2	TGTGCCAGCAGCCCCCGGACAGGGACTTATGGCTACACCTTC	CASSPRTGTYGYTF
NA	TRBV20-1	NA	TRBJ2-2	TGCAGTGCTAGTAACATTATTACCGGGGAGCTGTTTTTT	CSASNIITGELFF
few	TRBV7-2	NA	TRBJ1-3	TGTGCCAGCAGCCTAAGACAGGCCGGAAACACCATATATTTT	CASSLRQAGNTIYF
few	TRBV19	NA	TRBJ1-2	TGTGCCAGTAGTATTATCAGGGCAGGGGAAGGCTACACCTTC	CASSIIRAGEGYTF
NA	TRBV19	TRBD1	TRBJ2-5	TGTGCCAGTAGGAACAGGGGCCAAGAGACCCAGTACTTC	CASRNRGQETQYF
NA	TRBV29-1	NA	TRBJ1-1	TGCAGCGTTGTGACTGGGACTGAAGCTTTCTTT	CSVVTGTEAFF
NA	TRBV10-1	TRBD1	TRBJ1-2	TGCGCCAGCGGGAACCGGGACAGGAGGATTATGTCCTATGGCTACACCTTC	CASGNRDRRIMSYGYTF
once	TRBV9	NA	TRBJ1-2	TGTGCCAGCAGTCACGACAGCCATATGAACTATGGCTACACCTTC	CASSHDSHMNYGYTF
NA	TRBV11-2	NA	TRBJ1-6	TGTGCCAGCACCTTTCCGTACTTACCAAGGAGATCCTATAATTCACCCCTCCACTTT	CASTFPYLPRRSYNSPLHF
NA	TRBV7-2	TRBD2	TRBJ2-3	TGTGCCAGCAGCTTAATAGCGGGGGCCCCAGATACGCAGTATTTT	CASSLIAGAPDTQYF
NA	TRBV6-5	NA	TRBJ2-3	TGTGCCACACAAGACAGAATCACAGATACGCAGTATTTT	CATQDRITDTQYF
NA	TRBV7-3	TRBD1	TRBJ2-5	TGTGCCAGCAGCTTCTCAGTTGCCCCGGGACAGAAAGAGACCCAGTACTTC	CASSFSVAPGQKETQYF
NA	TRBV5-8	NA	TRBJ2-3	TGTGCCAGCAGCTTTCCCAACTCAGATACGCAGTATTTT	CASSFPNSDTQYF
NA	TRBV4-3	TRBD1	TRBJ1-6	TGCGCCAGCAGCCAAGATCAACAGGGGGATTCACCCCTCCACTTT	CASSQDQQGDSPLHF
NA	TRBV6-6	TRBD2	TRBJ2-3	TGTGCCAGCACCCCGGGAGCGGGGATTTTGGATACGCAGTATTTT	CASTPGAGILDTQYF
NA	TRBV5-6	TRBD2	TRBJ2-3	TGTGCCAGCAGCTCCCGCGGGGGACCCACAGATGCGCAGTATTTT	CASSSRGGPTDAQYF
NA	TRBV19	NA	TRBJ1-5	TGTGCCAGTAGTATAGAAGGACAGCGCAATCAGCCCCAGCATTTT	CASSIEGQRNQPQHF
once	TRBV7-8	NA	TRBJ2-3	TGTGCCAGCAGCCCCGGGGTAGAAGGTCCGCCATCGCAGTATTTT	CASSPGVEGPPSQYF
NA	TRBV30	NA	TRBJ2-7	TGTGCCTGGAGAAGACCGGGACTTTCCTACGAGCAGTACTTC	CAWRRPGLSYEQYF
NA	TRBV28	NA	TRBJ2-1	TGTGCCAGCAGTTCGGACTCCGAGCAGTTCTTC	CASSSDSEQFF
NA	TRBV11-3	TRBD2	TRBJ2-3	TGTGCCAGCAGTTCACTAGCGGGAGGCACAGATACGCAGTATTTT	CASSSLAGGTDTQYF
NA	TRBV9	NA	TRBJ1-5	TGTGCCAGCAGCGCCGGGGGATATAGCAATCAGCCCCAGCATTTT	CASSAGGYSNQPQHF
NA	TRBV4-3	TRBD2	TRBJ2-1	TGCGCCAGCAGCCTCTCGCGGGGGTATGAGCAGTTCTTC	CASSLSRGYEQFF
NA	TRBV5-1	NA	TRBJ2-7	TGCGCCAGCAGCTTCGACGAGCGGTCCTACGAGCAGTACTTC	CASSFDERSYEQYF
NA	TRBV11-2	TRBD2	TRBJ2-5	TGTGCCAGCGGACCTAGGACTAGCGGAGGAGAGACCCAGTACTTC	CASGPRTSGGETQYF
NA	TRBV19	NA	TRBJ2-1	TGTGCCAGTAGTATAGAAGCGGCTAGTTTGAATGAGCAGTTCTTC	CASSIEAASLNEQFF
few	TRBV29-1	NA	TRBJ2-5	TGCAGCGTTGGGGGCCCGGGAGATCTGGAGACCCAGTACTTC	CSVGGPGDLETQYF
NA	TRBV29-1	TRBD1	TRBJ2-7	TGCAGCGCCCGGGACAGGGGTCGCGAGCAGTACTTC	CSARDRGREQYF
NA	TRBV6-5	TRBD2	TRBJ2-7	TGTGCCAGCAGTCGGACTAGATTCTCCTACGAGCAGTACTTC	CASSRTRFSYEQYF
NA	TRBV6-7	TRBD1	TRBJ1-5	TGTGCCAGCAGTTACTGCCGGGACAGGGGGGCCAATCAGCCCCAGCATTTT	CASSYCRDRGANQPQHF
NA	TRBV7-9	NA	TRBJ1-1	TGTGCCAGCAGCCAGAACACTGAAGCTTTCTTT	CASSQNTEAFF
NA	TRBV30	NA	TRBJ1-1	TGTGCCTGGAATTCAGGGCTCACTGAAGCTTTCTTT	CAWNSGLTEAFF
few	TRBV7-9	TRBD1	TRBJ1-3	TGTGCCAGCAGCTTAGCGGGACAGTACTCTGGAAACACCATATATTTT	CASSLAGQYSGNTIYF
NA	TRBV24-1	TRBD2	TRBJ2-1	TGTGCCACCTCCCCTGTGGCGGGGGAAGAGCAGTTCTTC	CATSPVAGEEQFF